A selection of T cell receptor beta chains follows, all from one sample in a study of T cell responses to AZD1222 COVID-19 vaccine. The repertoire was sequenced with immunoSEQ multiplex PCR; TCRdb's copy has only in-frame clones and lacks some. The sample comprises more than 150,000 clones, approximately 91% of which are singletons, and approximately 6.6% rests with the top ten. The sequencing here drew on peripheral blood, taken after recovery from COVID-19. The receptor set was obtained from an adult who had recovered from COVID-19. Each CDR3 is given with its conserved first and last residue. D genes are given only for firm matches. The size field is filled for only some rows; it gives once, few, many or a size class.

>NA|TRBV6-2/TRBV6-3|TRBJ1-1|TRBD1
CASSWTGEAFF
TGTGCCAGCAGTTGGACAGGTGAAGCTTTCTTT
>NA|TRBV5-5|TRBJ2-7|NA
CASSLAGAGLSYEQYF
TGTGCCAGCAGCTTGGCCGGGGCGGGCCTATCCTACGAGCAGTACTTC
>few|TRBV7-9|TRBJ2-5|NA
CASNSWKETQYF
TGTGCCAGCAACAGCTGGAAAGAGACCCAGTACTTC
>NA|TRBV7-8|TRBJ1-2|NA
CASSDSNYGYTF
TGTGCCAGCAGTGATTCTAACTATGGCTACACCTTC
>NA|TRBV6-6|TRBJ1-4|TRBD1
CASTGGNEKLFF
TGTGCCAGTACAGGGGGCAATGAAAAACTGTTTTTT
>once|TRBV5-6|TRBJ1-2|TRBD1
CASSLERTGRYGYTF
TGTGCCAGCAGCTTGGAGAGGACAGGCCGCTATGGCTACACCTTC
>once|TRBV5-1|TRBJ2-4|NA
CASSSPDSNKNIQYF
TGCGCCAGCAGCTCTCCGGACAGTAATAAAAACATTCAGTACTTC
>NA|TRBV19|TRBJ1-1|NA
CASSSGGMGSRHTEAFF
TGTGCCAGTAGTTCCGGGGGCATGGGGAGTAGGCACACTGAAGCTTTCTTT
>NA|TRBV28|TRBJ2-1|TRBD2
CASTSLEGLAGMEQFF
TGTGCCAGCACCTCCCTAGAGGGACTAGCGGGAATGGAGCAGTTCTTC
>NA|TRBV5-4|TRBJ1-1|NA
CASSRIDGGGTEAFF
TGTGCCAGCAGTCGCATCGACGGGGGCGGCACTGAAGCTTTCTTT
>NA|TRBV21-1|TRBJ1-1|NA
CASSNHRGGTEAFF
TGTGCCAGCAGCAATCACAGGGGGGGGACTGAAGCTTTCTTT
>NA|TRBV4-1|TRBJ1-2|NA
CASSQDPSTSYGYTF
TGCGCCAGCAGCCAAGATCCGTCGACCAGCTATGGCTACACCTTC
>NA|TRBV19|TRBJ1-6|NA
CASSIGYNSPLHF
TGTGCCAGTAGTATTGGGTATAATTCACCCCTCCACTTT
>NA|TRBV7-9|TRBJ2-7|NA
CASSYTGAYEQYF
TGTGCCAGCAGCTATACAGGTGCTTACGAGCAGTACTTC
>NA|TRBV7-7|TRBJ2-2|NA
CASSLVETDYAGELFF
TGTGCTAGCAGCTTAGTGGAGACAGACTACGCCGGGGAGCTGTTTTTT
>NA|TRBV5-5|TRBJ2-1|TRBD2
CASSRSLNSGGAFEQFF
TGTGCCAGCAGCCGTTCCTTGAATAGCGGGGGGGCCTTTGAGCAGTTCTTC
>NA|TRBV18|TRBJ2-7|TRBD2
CASSSGTSGSYEQYF
TGTGCCAGCTCATCCGGGACTAGCGGATCCTACGAGCAGTACTTC
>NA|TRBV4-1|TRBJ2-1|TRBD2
CASSRDRGTSGDNEQFF
TGCGCCAGCAGCCGGGACAGGGGGACTAGCGGGGACAATGAGCAGTTCTTC
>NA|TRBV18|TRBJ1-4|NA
CASSLQGNPNEKLFF
TGTGCCAGCTCACTTCAGGGGAACCCTAATGAAAAACTGTTTTTT
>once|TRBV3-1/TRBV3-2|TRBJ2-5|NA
CASKQGGLGETQYF
TGTGCCAGCAAACAGGGAGGGTTGGGAGAGACCCAGTACTTC
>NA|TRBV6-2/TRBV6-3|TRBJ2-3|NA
CASSYRGGGADTQYF
TGTGCCAGCAGTTATCGGGGTGGGGGTGCAGATACGCAGTATTTT
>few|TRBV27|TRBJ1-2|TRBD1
CASSSGQGGGYTF
TGTGCCAGCAGTTCCGGACAGGGAGGTGGCTACACCTTC
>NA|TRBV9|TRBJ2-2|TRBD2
CASSTGTSGVDTGELFF
TGTGCCAGCAGCACTGGGACTAGCGGGGTAGACACCGGGGAGCTGTTTTTT
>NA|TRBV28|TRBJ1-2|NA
CASSFGLGYGYTF
TGTGCCAGCAGTTTCGGTTTGGGGTATGGCTACACCTTC
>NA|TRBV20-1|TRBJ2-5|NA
CSATRQETQYF
TGCAGTGCTACCAGGCAAGAGACCCAGTACTTC
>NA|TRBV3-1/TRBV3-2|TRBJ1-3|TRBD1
CASSRQGNSGNTIYF
TGTGCCAGCAGCCGACAGGGTAATTCTGGAAACACCATATATTTT
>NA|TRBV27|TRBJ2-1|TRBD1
CASSTGQGAYNEQFF
TGTGCCAGCAGCACGGGACAGGGGGCCTACAATGAGCAGTTCTTC
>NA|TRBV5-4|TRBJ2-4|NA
CASSLEVAANIQYF
TGTGCCAGCAGCTTGGAGGTAGCGGCAAACATTCAGTACTTC
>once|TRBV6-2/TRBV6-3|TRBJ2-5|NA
CASSYKGNSLESLETQYF
TGTGCCAGCAGTTATAAGGGAAACAGCCTCGAATCATTAGAGACCCAGTACTTC
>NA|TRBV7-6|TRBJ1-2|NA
CASSLASGHQDAGYTF
TGTGCCAGCAGCTTAGCGTCGGGACACCAAGATGCTGGCTACACCTTC
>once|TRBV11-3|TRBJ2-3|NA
CASSLGPDTQYF
TGTGCCAGCAGCTTAGGCCCAGATACGCAGTATTTT
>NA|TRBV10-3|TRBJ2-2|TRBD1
CAIRGGEPAGELFF
TGTGCCATCAGAGGGGGCGAACCCGCCGGGGAGCTGTTTTTT
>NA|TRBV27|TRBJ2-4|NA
CASSRQGPKAKNIQYF
TGTGCCAGCAGTCGCCAGGGACCGAAAGCCAAAAACATTCAGTACTTC
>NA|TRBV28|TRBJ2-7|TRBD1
CASSLSFQGVNEQYF
TGTGCCAGCAGTTTATCGTTCCAGGGGGTCAACGAGCAGTACTTC